Following are 13 T cell receptor beta chains from one sample sequenced in a study of T-cell reconstitution after alpha-beta-depleted transplantation in children (dated by TCRdb to between 2015 and 2016). What this sample's treatment or condition label stands for: allogeneic hematopoietic cell transplantation with graft depleted of TCRalphabeta T cells and CD19 B cells. The library relied on PCR. The run used an Illumina HiSeq 2500. Molecular barcoding was employed in the preparation of TCR libraries, with unique molecular identifiers being used to normalize TCRbeta repertoire quantification. The raw public reads went through TCRdb reprocessing: fastp at Q25, MiXCR clone calling, in-frame beta chains kept. Identical CDR3 proteins give one entry, which carries the most common genes and DNA. The sample table contains some 840,000 distinct CDR3 sequences; only one count was recorded for about 15% of them. The biggest ten clones account for about 5% of the sample.

The specimen comprised PBMCs, mostly from graft donor cells, sampled 360 days after TCRalphabeta/CD19-depleted stem cell transplant. Receptors were obtained from a male patient aged 10-17 years who had a stem cell transplant for acute lymphoblastic leukemia, so the T cells may come from the graft donor.

This chain links TRBV27 with TRBJ2-7; 8 bases match TRBD1. The germline V gene encodes CDR1 MNHEY and CDR2 SMNVEV (reference sequence). J gave up 2 bases and V 5 bases, and 14 bases lay outside the gene matches. CDR3 length: 17 amino acids. The CDR3 region is CASSPRGRGPKTYEQYF. CDR3 in DNA: TGTGCCAGCAGTCCTAGGGGCAGGGGGCCCAAGACCTACGAGCAGTACTTC.

This clonotype was counted only a few times. The chain employs TRBV5-1 and TRBJ2-2; 13 bases are shared with TRBD2. The CDR3 is 16 amino acids. With 4 bases clipped from V and 4 bases from J, the junction kept 4 bases outside the gene matches. CDR1 SGHRS and CDR2 YFSETQ come from the germline V gene. CDR3: CASSDTSGGVTGELFF. CDR3 in DNA: TGCGCCAGCAGCGATACTAGCGGGGGGGTCACCGGGGAGCTGTTTTTT.

The sample holds many counts of this clonotype. The CDR3 loop is CASSLGHSPVTDTQYF. The CDR3 bases are TGCGCCAGCAGCTTGGGACACTCCCCTGTCACAGATACGCAGTATTTT. The chain combines TRBV5-1 with TRBJ2-3, with no clear D. The CDR3 is made up of 16 amino acids. Germline V gene data show CDR1 as SGHRS and CDR2 as YFSETQ. Trimming took 0 bases from V and 2 from J, leaving 13 bases between them.

In this sample, this clonotype turned up once. The germline gene is not matched at one end of the junction; a read error may be the cause. The chain employs TRBV3-1 and TRBJ2-3; 13 bases align to TRBD2. Germline lookup yields CDR1 LGHDT and CDR2 YNNKEL (reference sequence). The CDR3 runs 19 residues. As DNA, the CDR3 is TGTACCAGCAGTTTATCCGTACTAGCGGGAGGGCCATCCACAGATACGCAGTATTTT. It yields the protein CTSSLSVLAGGPSTDTQYF.

This clonotype was found many times. The chain joins TRBV5-1 to TRBJ2-7, with D unclear. Germline lookup yields CDR1 SGHRS and CDR2 YFSETQ. This CDR3 contains 14 residues. Trimming removed 0 bases at V and 7 bases at J, with 14 bases between. This CDR3 reads CASSLGVGNWEQYF. CDR3 DNA: TGCGCCAGCAGCTTGGGAGTCGGTAACTGGGAGCAGTACTTC.

The chain uses TRBV12-3 or TRBV12-4 and TRBJ2-7, with 13 bases identical to TRBD2. Unmatched junction bases numbered 16, after V lost 5 bases and J lost 3 bases. The CDR3 is 19 amino acids. CDR3 in amino acids: CASSDLTSGRPSRYYEQYF. As DNA, the CDR3 is TGTGCCAGCAGTGACCTGACTAGCGGGAGGCCTTCCCGATACTACGAGCAGTACTTC.

The gene calls are TRBV5-1 and TRBJ2-7; 9 positions match TRBD2. V was clipped by 4 bases and J by 0 bases; unmatched bases: 8. The CDR3 totals 16 residues. The germline V gene encodes CDR1 SGHRS and CDR2 YFSETQ. The CDR3 bases are TGCGCCAGCAGCAACCGTCTAGCGGGGATCTCCTACGAGCAGTACTTC. This sequence encodes CASSNRLAGISYEQYF.

The V gene is TRBV29-1, the J gene TRBJ2-1, with D perhaps matching TRBD1 (5 bases). With 2 bases removed from V and 4 bases from J, the gap between germline ends came to 12 bases. Per germline, CDR1 SQVTM and CDR2 ANQGSEA. The CDR3 extends over 14 amino acids. This CDR3 is CSVESTTDYNEQFF. DNA of the CDR3: TGCAGCGTTGAATCTACGACAGATTACAATGAGCAGTTCTTC.

CDR3 protein: CASSLVRGRTSGAYEQYF. The CDR3 nucleotides read TGTGCCAGCAGCTTAGTCCGAGGAAGGACTAGCGGCGCCTACGAGCAGTACTTC. The chain employs TRBV11-1 and TRBJ2-7, with 10 nucleotides matching TRBD2. Per germline, CDR1 SGHAT and CDR2 FQDESV (reference sequence). The ends lost 1 base at V and 2 bases at J; junction bases unmatched: 11. The CDR3 is made up of 18 amino acids.

This clonotype was detected a few times. The chain employs TRBV5-1 and TRBJ1-2; D call uncertain. V lost 2 bases to trimming and J lost 7 bases, with 9 bases between them. The CDR3 sequence is 12 residues long. The germline V gene has CDR1 SGHRS and CDR2 YFSETQ. CDR3 nucleotides: TGCGCCAGCAGCTTCCTGGACGGTGGCTACACCTTC. Its protein product is CASSFLDGGYTF.

This clonotype appeared a few times. The chain uses TRBV29-1 and TRBJ1-1; D gene uncertain. V was trimmed by 0 bases and J by 4 bases, leaving 6 bases between them. Germline V gives CDR1 SQVTM, CDR2 ANQGSEA. This CDR3 contains 12 residues. The CDR3 protein is CSVEEGGTEAFF. DNA of the CDR3: TGCAGCGTTGAAGAGGGTGGCACTGAAGCTTTCTTT.

The chain combines TRBV20-1 with TRBJ2-3; TRBD2 might be the D (6 bases). This CDR3 contains 17 residues. CDR1 is DFQATT and CDR2 is SNEGSKA in the germline V gene (reference sequence). V was shortened by 6 bases and J by 4 bases, with 26 bases between the two germline ends. The CDR3 region has the DNA TGCAGTGCCACCGCCGGGACTTTTGGGGTGATTGCAGATACGCAGTATTTT. Its translation is CSATAGTFGVIADTQYF.

This clonotype was picked up a small number of times. V gene TRBV7-6 combines with J gene TRBJ2-7; D possibly corresponds to TRBD2 (6 bases). Trimming removed 3 bases from V and 0 bases from J, with 15 bases in between. This CDR3 is 16 amino acids long. Germline loops: CDR1 SGHVS, CDR2 FNYEAQ. DNA of the CDR3: TGTGCCAGCAGCTTGTTCGGTGGGACTGACTCCTACGAGCAGTACTTC. Translated, it gives CASSLFGGTDSYEQYF.